This T cell receptor (beta chain) comes out of a study of a mutant IDH1 vaccine in newly diagnosed glioma. Some clones are missing from TCRdb's copy, which holds only in-frame ones; the method was immunoSEQ multiplex PCR. This table has roughly 69,000 clones, 85% to 90% appearing once. The trim removed 7 bases at V and 7 bases at J, leaving 12 bases unmatched. Germline V gives CDR1 SNHLY, CDR2 FYNNEI. The CDR3 is 14 residues long. A remark on this clone: The antigen is undetermined.

Time point reported: week 35, safety follow-up. A single vaccine dose contained 300 ug of mutant IDH1 20-mer peptide, and topical imiquimod was used with it. This chain links TRBV2 with TRBJ1-2, with TRBD1 matching over 7 bases. Source: PBMCs, taken from a glioma patient whose treatment included an IDH1 peptide vaccine. This receptor was obtained from a young man with glioma. CDR3 sequence reads: CASTGEGAGFGYTF. CDR3 coding DNA: TGTGCCAGCACCGGGGAGGGGGCGGGATTTGGCTACACCTTC. The full variable domain, completed using reference TRBV2 and TRBJ1-2, is EPEVTQTPSHQVTQMGQEVILRCVPISNHLYFYWYRQILGQKVEFLVSFYNNEISEKSEIFDDQFSVERPDGSNFTLKIRSTKLEDSAMYFCASTGEGAGFGYTFGSGTRLTVV.